The entry that follows covers one T cell receptor beta chain sequence. This record comes from a study of T cells in Graves' hyperthyroidism and ophthalmopathy. Template material for amplifying TCR beta CDR3 regions consisted of RNA transcripts. The TCR CDR3 was amplified in a first-round RT-PCR using the HTBI primer set. TCRdb redid the calling of the multiplex PCR reads with MiXCR, one entry per CDR3 protein. The data show hundreds of thousands of distinct CDR3 sequences, about a sixth seen once. Trimming removed 8 bases at V and 2 bases at J, with 6 bases between. This CDR3 comprises 11 residues. Germline CDR1 SEHNR, CDR2 FQNEAQ (reference sequence).

Sequencing was carried out using blood. The chain links TRBV7-9 to TRBJ1-2; D call uncertain. This sequence was found in a woman aged 18-29 years with Graves' hyperthyroidism. The CDR3 DNA reads TGTGCCAGCGAGCTCAACTATGGCTACACCTTC. Its protein product is CASELNYGYTF.